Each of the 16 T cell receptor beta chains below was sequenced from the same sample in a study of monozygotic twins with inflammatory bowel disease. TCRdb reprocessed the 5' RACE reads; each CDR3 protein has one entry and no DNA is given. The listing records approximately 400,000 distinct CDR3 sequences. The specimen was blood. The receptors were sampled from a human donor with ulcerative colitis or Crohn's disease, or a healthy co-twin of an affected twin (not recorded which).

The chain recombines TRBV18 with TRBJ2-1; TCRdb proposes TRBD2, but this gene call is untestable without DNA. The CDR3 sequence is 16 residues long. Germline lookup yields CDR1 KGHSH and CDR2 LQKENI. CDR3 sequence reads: CASSPQLAGVAREQFF.

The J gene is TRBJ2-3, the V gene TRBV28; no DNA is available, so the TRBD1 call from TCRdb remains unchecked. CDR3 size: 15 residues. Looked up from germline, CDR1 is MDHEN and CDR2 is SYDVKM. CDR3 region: CASSLISGGTDTQYF.

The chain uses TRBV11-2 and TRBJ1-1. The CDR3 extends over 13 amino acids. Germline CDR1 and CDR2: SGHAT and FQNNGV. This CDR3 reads CASSVTWDTEAFF.

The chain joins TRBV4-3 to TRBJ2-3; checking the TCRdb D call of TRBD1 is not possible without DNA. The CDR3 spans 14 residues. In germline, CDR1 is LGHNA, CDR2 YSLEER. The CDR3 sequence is CASSQPGSADTQYF.

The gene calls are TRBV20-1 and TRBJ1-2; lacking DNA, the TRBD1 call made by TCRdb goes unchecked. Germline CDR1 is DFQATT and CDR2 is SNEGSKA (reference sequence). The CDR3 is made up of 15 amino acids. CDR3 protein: CSAIITPTGFRGYTF.

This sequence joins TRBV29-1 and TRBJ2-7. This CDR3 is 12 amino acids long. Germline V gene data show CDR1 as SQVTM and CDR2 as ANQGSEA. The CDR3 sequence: CSVLSPTGEQYF.

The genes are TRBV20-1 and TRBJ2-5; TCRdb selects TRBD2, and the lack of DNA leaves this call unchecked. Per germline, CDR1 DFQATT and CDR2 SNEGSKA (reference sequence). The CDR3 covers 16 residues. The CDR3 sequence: CSARLGLAGSQETQYF.

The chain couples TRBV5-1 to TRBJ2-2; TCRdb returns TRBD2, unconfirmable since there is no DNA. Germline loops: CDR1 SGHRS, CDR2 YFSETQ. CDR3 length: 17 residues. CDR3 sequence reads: CASSLGTSGMNTGELFF.

This CDR3 reads CASSLLREVAKNIQYF. The chain joins TRBV5-6 to TRBJ2-4; TCRdb gives TRBD2 as the D gene, but with no DNA this cannot be confirmed. The CDR3 is made up of 16 amino acids. CDR1 and CDR2 from the germline V gene are SGHDT and YYEEEE.

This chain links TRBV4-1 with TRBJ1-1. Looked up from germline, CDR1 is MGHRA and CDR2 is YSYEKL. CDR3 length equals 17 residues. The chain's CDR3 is CASSQGQAGGVEAEAFF.

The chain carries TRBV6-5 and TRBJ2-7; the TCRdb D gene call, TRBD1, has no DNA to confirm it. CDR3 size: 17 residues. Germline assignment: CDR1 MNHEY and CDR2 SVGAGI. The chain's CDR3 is CASSYSSRRTGSYEQYF.

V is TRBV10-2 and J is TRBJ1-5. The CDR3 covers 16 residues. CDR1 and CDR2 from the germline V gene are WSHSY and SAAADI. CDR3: CASSESGRASNQPQHF.

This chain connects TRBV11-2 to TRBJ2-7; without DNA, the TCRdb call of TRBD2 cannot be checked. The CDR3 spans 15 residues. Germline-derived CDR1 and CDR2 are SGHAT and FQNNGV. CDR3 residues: CASSPRLTSGRAEYF.

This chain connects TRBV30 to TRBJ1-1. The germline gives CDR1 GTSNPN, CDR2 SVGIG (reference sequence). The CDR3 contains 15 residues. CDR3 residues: CAWIPGMGRYTEAFF. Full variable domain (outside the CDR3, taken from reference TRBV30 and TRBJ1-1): SQTIHQWPATLVQPVGSPLSLECTVEGTSNPNLYWYRQAAGRGLQLLFYSVGIGQISSEVPQNLSASRPQDRQFILSSKKLLLSDSGFYLCAWIPGMGRYTEAFFGQGTRLTVV.

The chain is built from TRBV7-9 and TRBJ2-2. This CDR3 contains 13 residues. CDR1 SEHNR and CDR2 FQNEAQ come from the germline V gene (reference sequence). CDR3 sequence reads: CASSRPLSGELFF.

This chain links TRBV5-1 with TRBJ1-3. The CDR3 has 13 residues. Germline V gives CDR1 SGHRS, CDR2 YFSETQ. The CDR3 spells CASKDHSGNTIYF.